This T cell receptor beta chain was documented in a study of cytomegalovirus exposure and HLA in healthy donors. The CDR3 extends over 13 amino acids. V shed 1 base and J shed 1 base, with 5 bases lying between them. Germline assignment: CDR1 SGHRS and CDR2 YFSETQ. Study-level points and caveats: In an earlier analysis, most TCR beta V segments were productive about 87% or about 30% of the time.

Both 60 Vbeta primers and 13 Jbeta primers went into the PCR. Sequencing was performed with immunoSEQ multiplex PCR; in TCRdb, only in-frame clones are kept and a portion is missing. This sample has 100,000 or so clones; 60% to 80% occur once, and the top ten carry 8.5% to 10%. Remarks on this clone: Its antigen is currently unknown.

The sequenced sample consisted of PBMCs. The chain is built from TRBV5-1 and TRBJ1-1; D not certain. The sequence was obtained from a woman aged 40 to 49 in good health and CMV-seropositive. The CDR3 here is CASSLTGNTEAFF. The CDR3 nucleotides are TGCGCCAGCAGCTTGACTGGGAACACTGAAGCTTTCTTT.